This TCR beta chain is drawn from a study of blood T cell repertoires in COVID-19. At the level of the study: Specimens from acute and convalescent COVID-19 originated in the United States, Italy and Spain. PBMCs, B-cell-depleted T cells, or T cells were the source of the cDNA or gDNA that made up the material.

V was clipped by 3 bases and J by 3 bases; unmatched bases: 14. CDR1 is MGHRA, CDR2 YSYEKL, per germline. The CDR3 consists of 17 residues. In the authors' methods: Quantification of nucleated cells was approximated via reference gene primer amplification. The method was immunoSEQ multiplex PCR; TCRdb's version includes in-frame clones alone and lacks a portion of them. The V and J calls and clone size are taken from that table; D and trimming were inferred from the DNA. The table records fewer than 300,000 clones, about 83% of them present only once. The sample was peripheral blood. The rearrangement joins TRBV4-1 to TRBJ2-7; 7 positions match TRBD1. The TCR originated in a man older than 75 with acute or convalescent COVID-19. The CDR3 region is CASSQLLGGIRGYEQYF. The CDR3 DNA reads as TGCGCCAGCAGCCAGCTATTAGGGGGCATTCGGGGCTACGAGCAGTACTTC.